This TCR beta chain derives from a study of blood T cells in healthy people across ages. The germline gives CDR1 SQVTM, CDR2 ANQGSEA. The CDR3 loop spans 13 amino acids. V lost 8 bases, J lost 5 bases, and 5 bases stayed unmatched. Through a sample-barcoded 5' primer and a J-beta primer mix, a second PCR was run for about 7 to 12 cycles. Every cDNA molecule carried a tag from a template-switch adaptor bearing 12 random nucleotides. Per sample, CDR3-containing paired-end reads numbered at least 2.5 million. TCRdb redid the calling of the 5' RACE reads with MiXCR, one entry per CDR3 protein. The sample includes some 1,800,000 distinct CDR3 sequences, approximately 40% of them seen just once.

The sequencing sample was made of blood. The V and J genes are TRBV29-1 and TRBJ2-3, with 12 bases matching TRBD1. The sequence was collected from a human donor in good health. CDR3 sequence: CSSGQGARDTQYF. The CDR3 DNA reads as TGCAGCTCGGGACAGGGGGCGAGAGATACGCAGTATTTT.